Listed below are T cell receptor beta chains from one sample, sequenced in a study of response to subunit inactivated influenza vaccine. TCRdb reprocessed the RT-PCR reads with MiXCR, giving one entry per CDR3 protein. There are some 800,000 distinct CDR3 sequences in the sample; approximately 22% occur only once, and roughly 10% lies in the top ten. Material: PBMCs from blood, obtained 4 to 6 days after vaccination. These receptors came from a man aged 50 to 59 who received an inactivated influenza vaccine. Both conserved end residues are part of each CDR3.

v_gene	j_gene	CDR3aa
TRBV9	TRBJ2-7	CASSDGQGLYEQYF
TRBV6-2/TRBV6-3	TRBJ2-7	CASSLGGLRYEQYF
TRBV29-1	TRBJ1-2	CSVDPGQGYHGYTF
TRBV28	TRBJ2-3	CASSLWARGTDTQYF
TRBV10-3	TRBJ1-1	CAISGQQNTEAFF
TRBV3-1	TRBJ2-4	CASSQAGLAKNIQYF
TRBV6-2/TRBV6-3	TRBJ1-5	CASRITGLGNQPQHF
TRBV19	TRBJ1-5	CASSRVNNQPQHF
TRBV27	TRBJ2-7	CASRPGGNYEQYF
TRBV7-9	TRBJ2-7	CASSSQTGTGPYEQYF
TRBV20-1	TRBJ1-1	CSARVQNTEAFF
TRBV7-2	TRBJ2-2	CASSLSAAGTGELFF
TRBV29-1	TRBJ1-2	CSFASALNYGYTF
TRBV5-1	TRBJ2-2	CASSLVGSADTGELFF
TRBV7-2	TRBJ1-4	CASSLTAGTFEKLFF
TRBV5-1	TRBJ1-2	CASSLEGQGYYGYTF
TRBV5-4	TRBJ1-4	CASSLDPGQTGEKLFF
TRBV7-2	TRBJ2-7	CASSIGQGNFYEQYF
TRBV6-4	TRBJ2-3	CASSDRGGETDTQYF
TRBV29-1	TRBJ2-7	CSVHPGGGTYEQYF
TRBV20-1	TRBJ2-5	CSANVGARETQYF
TRBV29-1	TRBJ2-2	CSVDTRETGELFF
TRBV5-1	TRBJ2-2	CASSSGARRDTGELFF
TRBV4-1	TRBJ2-5	CASSQTTGGPRRETQYF
TRBV2	TRBJ2-3	CASSLQQTLFTDTQYF
TRBV27	TRBJ2-4	CASSPLLGLAKNIQYF
TRBV6-1	TRBJ1-5	CASILSGAGRNQPQHF
TRBV20-1	TRBJ2-3	CSARGDWAGGLPDTQYF
TRBV20-1	TRBJ2-5	CSARDLLGLAEYQETQYF
TRBV4-3	TRBJ2-4	CASSHSGGTGLAGNKNIQYF
TRBV20-1	TRBJ2-7	CSARGSSGYYEQYF
TRBV28	TRBJ1-1	CASSGGRTEAFF
TRBV10-3	TRBJ1-3	CAIITSGNTIYF
TRBV20-1	TRBJ1-1	CSASDPTGLGTEAFF
TRBV7-6	TRBJ2-3	CASSTAGLVATDTQYF
TRBV29-1	TRBJ2-1	CSVGGLYNEQFF
TRBV29-1	TRBJ2-2	CSAEVDTSNTGELFF
TRBV5-1	TRBJ1-1	CASRLANTEAFF
TRBV5-5	TRBJ2-7	CASSLGVPYEQYF
TRBV7-2	TRBJ2-5	CASSQRQGYQETQYF
TRBV2	TRBJ2-5	CASSEVGDKTQYF
TRBV20-1	TRBJ1-1	CSARDLDRGNTEAFF
TRBV20-1	TRBJ2-3	CSARGLAGTTDTQYF
TRBV5-1	TRBJ2-7	CASSFSGPEQYF
TRBV5-1	TRBJ2-7	CASSPRTSGAHEQYF
TRBV7-3	TRBJ2-3	CASSLWASGMGTDTQYF
TRBV20-1	TRBJ1-3	CSARTGGNTIYF
TRBV11-2	TRBJ2-5	CASSQTSGGAGETQYF
TRBV18	TRBJ1-1	CASSPPGEGRRTEAFF
TRBV12-3/TRBV12-4	TRBJ2-1	CASSFSGGPDEQFF